This T cell receptor (beta chain) was obtained from a study of cytomegalovirus exposure and HLA in healthy donors. The CDR3 sequence is 13 residues long. From germline, CDR1 is WNHNN and CDR2 SYGVQD (reference sequence). After removal of 6 bases from V and 6 bases from J, the junction contained 5 bases not matched to a gene. It was with 60 Vbeta and 13 Jbeta primers that the PCR ran. Method: immunoSEQ multiplex PCR; TCRdb's copy keeps in-frame clones and lacks some. The sample has around 160,000 clones; less than 90% are singletons. Sequenced input: PBMCs. The chain couples TRBV10-1 to TRBJ1-5; 7 bases are a match to TRBD1. The sequence derives from a man between 45 and 60 years old in good health and CMV-seropositive. CDR3 bases: TGCGCCAGCAGGGCTTACAGGGGTCAGCCCCAGCATTTT. This sequence encodes CASRAYRGQPQHF.